The rows below give T cell receptor beta chains drawn from one sample of a study of cytomegalovirus exposure and HLA in healthy donors. This table comes from immunoSEQ multiplex PCR, and its TCRdb copy is limited to in-frame clones, with some not included. The table shows about 200,000 clones, with 70% to 90% occurring only once. Sequenced input: PBMCs. Source of these receptors: a young woman in good health and CMV-seronegative. The CDR3 runs from the conserved cysteine through the conserved F or W. The D gene is left open where the match is weak.

CDR3,J,D,V
CASVGARTQYF,TRBJ2-5,.,TRBV2
CASRPTGAEETQYF,TRBJ2-5,.,TRBV5-1
CASSRTGAGFENTQYF,TRBJ2-3,.,TRBV5-1
CASSNTGTGPSTDTQYF,TRBJ2-3,TRBD1,TRBV18
CASSATQGARQPQHF,TRBJ1-5,TRBD1,TRBV18
CASSQVAGNRPQHF,TRBJ1-5,.,TRBV6-5
CASSQEGVSYNEQFF,TRBJ2-1,.,TRBV4-2
CASSYPRVGGYTF,TRBJ1-2,.,TRBV6-5
CASSLGASSGIYEQYF,TRBJ2-7,TRBD2,TRBV13
CASSEARGTDTQYF,TRBJ2-3,.,TRBV2
CAWSWAYSTDTQYF,TRBJ2-3,.,TRBV30
CASSAGGSWQNTQYF,TRBJ2-3,TRBD1,TRBV7-9
CSVLRQNTGELFF,TRBJ2-2,.,TRBV29-1
CASGVSRGKETQYF,TRBJ2-5,.,TRBV6-5
CASSRVETRGHYGYTF,TRBJ1-2,.,TRBV19
CATSNRAFLGEQYF,TRBJ2-7,.,TRBV15
CASSIGVGLTDTQYF,TRBJ2-3,.,TRBV19